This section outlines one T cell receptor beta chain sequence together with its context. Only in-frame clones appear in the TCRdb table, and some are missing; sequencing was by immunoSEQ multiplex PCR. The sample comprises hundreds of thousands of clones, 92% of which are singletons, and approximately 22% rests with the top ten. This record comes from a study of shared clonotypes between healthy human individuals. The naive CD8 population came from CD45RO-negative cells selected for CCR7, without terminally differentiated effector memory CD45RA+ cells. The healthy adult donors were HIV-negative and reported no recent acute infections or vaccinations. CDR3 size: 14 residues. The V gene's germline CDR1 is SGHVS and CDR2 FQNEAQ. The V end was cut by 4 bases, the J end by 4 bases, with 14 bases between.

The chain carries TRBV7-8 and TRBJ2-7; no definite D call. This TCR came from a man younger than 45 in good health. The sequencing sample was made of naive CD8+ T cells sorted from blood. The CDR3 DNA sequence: TGTGCCAGCAGCTCGGCCCCCACAACTTACGAGCAGTACTTC. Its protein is CASSSAPTTYEQYF.